This TCR beta chain was retrieved from a study of blood T cell repertoires in COVID-19. Original processing methods: Amplification with reference gene primers provided the estimates of nucleated cell counts. TCRdb keeps only in-frame clones here, not all; method: immunoSEQ multiplex PCR. V and J calls and clone size come straight from that table; D and trimming were deduced from the DNA. The sample consists of tens of thousands of clones, approximately 80% of them appearing once. V trimming: 7 bases; J trimming: 4 bases; junction bases outside the gene matches: 6. CDR1 LGHDT and CDR2 YNNKEL come from the germline V gene (reference sequence). The CDR3 covers 13 residues.

The sample consisted of peripheral blood. The sequence was obtained from a human donor in a cohort sampled during active COVID-19. The chain combines TRBV3-1 (or the pseudogene TRBV3-2) with TRBJ1-2, with 7 bases that match TRBD1. The CDR3 DNA reads as TGTGCCAGCAACGGGGGACAGTCCTATGGCTACACCTTC. As protein: CASNGGQSYGYTF.